Each of the 14 T cell receptor beta chains below was sequenced from the same sample in a study of blood T cell repertoires in COVID-19. Only in-frame clones appear in the TCRdb table, and some are missing; sequencing was by immunoSEQ multiplex PCR. Of about 120,000 clones detected, roughly three quarters appear once; the ten largest clones hold around 2%. Material: peripheral blood. The receptors come from a woman aged 70 to 79 with acute or convalescent COVID-19.

This clone was detected a few times. V gene TRBV9 combines with J gene TRBJ1-2; the D gene is possibly TRBD1 (6 bases). Per germline, CDR1 SGDLS and CDR2 YYNGEE. V shed 3 bases and J shed 7 bases, with 22 bases lying between them. The CDR3 length is 16 residues. CDR3 protein: CASSGHRVRGVGGYTF. The CDR3, as DNA: TGTGCCAGCAGCGGACACAGGGTCAGAGGTGTCGGTGGCTACACCTTC.

This chain joins TRBV6-5 and TRBJ1-1; 8 positions agree with TRBD1. This CDR3 is built from 13 residues. Germline V lookup: CDR1 MNHEY, CDR2 SVGAGI. V lost 6 bases to trimming and J lost 9 bases; unmatched junction nucleotides: 9. The CDR3: CASSPDWTGQAFF. The CDR3 bases are TGTGCCAGCAGCCCCGACTGGACAGGGCAAGCTTTCTTT.

The chain recombines TRBV5-1 with TRBJ2-3; the match to TRBD2 covers 8 bases. The germline gives CDR1 SGHRS, CDR2 YFSETQ. There are 16 residues in the CDR3. The ends lost 2 bases at V and 2 bases at J; junction bases unmatched: 7. DNA of the CDR3: TGCGCCAGCAGCTTAGTTAGCGGGGCCCTCACAGATACGCAGTATTTT. Amino acid sequence: CASSLVSGALTDTQYF.

The chain links TRBV5-1 to TRBJ2-2; maybe TRBD2 (5 bases). CDR3 length equals 15 residues. Germline values: CDR1 SGHRS, CDR2 YFSETQ. V was cut by 3 bases and J by 1 base, with 10 bases left in between. CDR3 protein: CASSSGSMNTGELFF. The DNA for the CDR3 is TGCGCCAGCAGCTCGGGATCTATGAACACCGGGGAGCTGTTTTTT. The whole variable domain, filled in from reference TRBV5-1 and TRBJ2-2, reads KAGVTQTPRYLIKTRGQQVTLSCSPISGHRSVSWYQQTPGQGLQFLFEYFSETQRNKGNFPGRFSGRQFSNSRSEMNVSTLELGDSALYLCASSSGSMNTGELFFGEGSRLTVL.

The chain uses TRBV19 and TRBJ1-1, with 7 bases aligning to TRBD1. This CDR3 comprises 15 residues. Germline CDR1 and CDR2: LNHDA and SQIVND (reference sequence). J gave up 5 bases and V 8 bases, and 14 bases lay outside the gene matches. The DNA for the CDR3 is TGTGCCAGTGCCGAAGGGGGCTGGATTCGGACTGAAGCTTTCTTT. Translating it yields CASAEGGWIRTEAFF.

This clone has a single count. This rearrangement joins TRBV6-1 to TRBJ2-2, with a tentative D call TRBD2 (6 bases). V lost 2 bases and J lost 1, with 11 bases in between. This CDR3 has 16 residues. The germline gives CDR1 MNHNS, CDR2 SASEGT. CDR3 DNA sequence: TGTGCCAGCAGTGAAAGGGCGGGATTGAACACCGGGGAGCTGTTTTTT. Translating it yields CASSERAGLNTGELFF.

The V call is TRBV7-2, the J call TRBJ2-5; D may be TRBD2 (6 bases). Germline V gene lookup returns CDR1 SGHTA and CDR2 FQGNSA. V was clipped by 3 bases and J by 4 bases, with 15 bases between them. This CDR3 contains 15 residues. The CDR3 bases are TGTGCCAGCAGCTTGAATGGGGGGAACCGAGAGACCCAGTACTTC. Encoded protein: CASSLNGGNRETQYF.

The chain carries TRBV6-5 and TRBJ2-1; tentative D call: TRBD1 (7 bases). This CDR3 is 13 amino acids long. With 6 bases removed from V and 8 bases from J, the gap between germline ends came to 14 bases. Germline V CDR1 and CDR2: MNHEY, SVGAGI. This chain's CDR3 is CASSPRGVYEQFF. The CDR3 bases are TGTGCCAGCAGCCCCAGGGGGGTTTATGAGCAGTTCTTC.

This clone was seen only a few times. V is TRBV18 and J is TRBJ2-3; 9 bases are a match to TRBD1. Germline V lookup: CDR1 KGHSH, CDR2 LQKENI. The J segment lost 4 bases and the V segment lost 0 bases, leaving 5 bases of the junction unmatched. This CDR3 region has 16 residues. The chain's CDR3 is CASSPPGQGKADTQYF. The CDR3 coding sequence is TGTGCCAGCTCACCACCGGGACAGGGAAAAGCAGATACGCAGTATTTT.

Comments on this clone: The sample carries other DNA sequences with the same CDR3. J is TRBJ1-5 and V is TRBV24-1, with D perhaps TRBD1 (6 bases). V dropped 3 bases and J dropped 4 bases, with 9 bases sitting between them. The CDR3 loop spans 14 amino acids. In germline, CDR1 is KGHDR, CDR2 SFDVKD. The CDR3 loop reads CATSDQDSNQPQHF. The CDR3 nucleotides are TGTGCCACCAGTGATCAGGACAGTAATCAGCCCCAGCATTTT.

In its sample, this clone ranks as medium-sized. The genes are TRBV9 and TRBJ1-6; weak D call: TRBD1 (6 bases). There are 15 residues in the CDR3. V gave up 3 bases and J gave up 9 bases, with 16 bases separating them. Per germline, CDR1 SGDLS and CDR2 YYNGEE. In DNA form, the CDR3 reads TGTGCCAGCAGCGCCTCCCCAGGGGCCCTTTCACCCCTCCACTTT. Its protein is CASSASPGALSPLHF.

The chain is built from TRBV12-3 or TRBV12-4 and TRBJ2-1, with D tentatively TRBD1 (5 bases). This CDR3 contains 13 residues. The V end lost 4 bases, the J end lost 3 bases, and 7 bases lay between the germline ends. In nucleotides, the CDR3 is TGTGCCAGCAGTTCTGGACACTACAATGAGCAGTTCTTC. This sequence encodes CASSSGHYNEQFF.

The rearrangement links TRBV6-6 to TRBJ2-7; perhaps TRBD1 as D (7 bases). Germline V gene lookup returns CDR1 MNHNY and CDR2 SVGAGI (reference sequence). The CDR3 has 15 residues. V was trimmed by 1 base and J by 2 bases, leaving 12 bases between them. CDR3 amino acids: CASSYWQGEAYEQYF. The CDR3 DNA sequence: TGTGCCAGCAGTTACTGGCAGGGGGAGGCCTACGAGCAGTACTTC.

The CDR3 sequence is CASSFQISPLHF. The CDR3 DNA follows: TGTGCCAGCAGTTTCCAAATTTCACCCCTCCACTTT. The chain couples TRBV12-3 or TRBV12-4 to TRBJ1-6, with D unclear. This CDR3 has 12 residues. Trimming shortened V by 3 bases and J by 9 bases, and 6 bases separated the two germline ends.